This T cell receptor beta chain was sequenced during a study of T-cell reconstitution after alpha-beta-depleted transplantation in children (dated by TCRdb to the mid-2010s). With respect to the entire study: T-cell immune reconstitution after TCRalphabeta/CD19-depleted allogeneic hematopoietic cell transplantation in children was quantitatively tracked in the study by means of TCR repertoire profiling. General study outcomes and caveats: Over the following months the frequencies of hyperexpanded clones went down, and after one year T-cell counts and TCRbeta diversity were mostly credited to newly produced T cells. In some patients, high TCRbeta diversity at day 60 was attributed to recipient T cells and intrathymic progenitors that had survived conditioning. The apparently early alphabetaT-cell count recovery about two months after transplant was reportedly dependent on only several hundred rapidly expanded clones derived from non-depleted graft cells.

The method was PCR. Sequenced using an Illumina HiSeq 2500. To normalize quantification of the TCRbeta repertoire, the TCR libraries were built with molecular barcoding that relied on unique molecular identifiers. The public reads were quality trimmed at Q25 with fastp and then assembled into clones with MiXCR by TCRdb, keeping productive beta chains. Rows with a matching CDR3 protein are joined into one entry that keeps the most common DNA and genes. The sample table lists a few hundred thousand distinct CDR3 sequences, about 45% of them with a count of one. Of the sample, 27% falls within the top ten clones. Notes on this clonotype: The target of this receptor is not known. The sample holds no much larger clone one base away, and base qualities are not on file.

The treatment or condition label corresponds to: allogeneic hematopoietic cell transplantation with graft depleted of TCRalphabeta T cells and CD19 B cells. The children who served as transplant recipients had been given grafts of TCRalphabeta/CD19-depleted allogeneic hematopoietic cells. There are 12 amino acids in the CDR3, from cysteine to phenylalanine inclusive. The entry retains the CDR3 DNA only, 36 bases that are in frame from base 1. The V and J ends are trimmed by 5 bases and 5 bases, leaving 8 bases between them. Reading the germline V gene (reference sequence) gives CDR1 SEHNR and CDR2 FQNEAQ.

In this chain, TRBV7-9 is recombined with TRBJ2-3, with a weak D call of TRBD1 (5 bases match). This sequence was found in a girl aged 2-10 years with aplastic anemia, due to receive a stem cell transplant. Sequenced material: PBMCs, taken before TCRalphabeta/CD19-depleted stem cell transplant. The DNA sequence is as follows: TGTGCCAGCAGCCGACAGAAAGATACGCAGTATTTT. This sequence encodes CASSRQKDTQYF.